This T cell receptor (beta chain) was captured by sequencing in a study of response to subunit inactivated influenza vaccine. Findings of the study overall: Authors suggested each seasonal flu vaccination may recruit only limited numbers of new T cells.

Via MiXCR, TCRdb re-called the RT-PCR reads, giving one row per CDR3 protein. The top ten hold 11% of the sample, which has about 780,000 distinct CDR3 sequences, around 18% seen once. Remarks on this clonotype: Its antigen is unknown.

The receptor's source is a man aged 50 or older who received an inactivated influenza vaccine. The specimen was PBMCs from blood, collected around 5 days after vaccination.

CDR3 DNA: TGCAGTGCTAGTAGGGCGGGAGTGGGTCTTTTAGGGAGCGAGCAGTACTTC. Translated, it gives CSASRAGVGLLGSEQYF. This rearrangement joins TRBV20-1 to TRBJ2-7, with TRBD2 identical over 7 bases. This CDR3 contains 17 residues. V trimming: 3 bases; J trimming: 6 bases; junction bases outside the gene matches: 20. Germline lookup yields CDR1 DFQATT and CDR2 SNEGSKA (reference sequence).